This T cell receptor (beta chain) comes out of a study of cytomegalovirus exposure and HLA in healthy donors (dated by TCRdb to the late 2010s). Background for the entire study: An earlier analysis of roughly 630 of the donors reported 250 to 300 Gb of sequence data and 117 million unique TCR beta sequences from approximately 180 million T cells. Along with the roughly 700-subject first cohort, a separate validation cohort of around 120 different subjects was used. On average, roughly 200,000 unique TCR beta nucleotide sequences were sequenced per donor among 398 genotyped donors of the cohort, with roughly 20% of those sequences being non-productive. An earlier analysis of fewer than 700 of the donors applied high-throughput TCR beta sequencing to assess whether each TCR beta V gene segment acted as functional or pseudogenic. Roughly 5 DR-DQ haplotypes were handled as single units for association and clustering, since linkage in the cohort was strong. An early release that covered about 600 HLA-typed donors contained about 300 gigabases of sequencing data and 75 million to 100 million unique TCR sequences. Donor age, sex, ethnicity and CMV serostatus were compiled together with the repertoire data. HLA typing covered class I and class II loci at four-digit resolution. Genome-wide SNP genotypes for about three fifths of the 666 donors were used in a later genetic analysis, which treated that subset as a discovery cohort. In a later analysis, previously published TCR beta repertoires from about 640 donors were re-analyzed and high-resolution HLA genotyping was added so that TCR occurrence patterns could be studied. Among the roughly 390 genotyped donors, approximately 81% belonged to the genetic ancestry cluster associated with self-reported Caucasian donors. The study aimed to test whether signatures of past pathogen exposure could be identified by cataloging public T cell receptors. High-throughput TCR immunosequencing, statistical association of individual TCRs with disease status, and machine learning were combined to predict cytomegalovirus infection status. In the later analysis, no new phenotypic data were used to find candidate immune exposures; instead, reliance was placed on TCR beta sequences and their occurrence across donors. The study used immunosequencing to profile the T cell repertoires of around 600 subjects and linked those repertoires to cytomegalovirus serostatus. The number of donors typed differed by locus, with 629-630 for A, B, C, DRB1 and DQB1, around 560 for DQA1, 600 to 610 for DPA1, and approximately 470 for DPB1. Every repertoire in the discovery cohort had been generated on one and the same sequencing platform. The paper's findings and limits, for the study overall: The only immune exposure information available for the cohort was CMV serostatus. Assigning TCR associations to individual alleles was difficult when HLA alleles, especially DR and DQ, strongly co-occurred. The earlier analysis of some 540 of the donors excluded over 15 rarely observed V segments, including chromosome 9 orphons, because counts were too low. HLA typing was unavailable for some donors at each locus, so association tests used only the typed subset. A group of highly shared sequence variants was considered likely to be a technical artifact of the sequencing pipeline. A later analysis found that most CMV-associated TCR beta chains appeared HLA-restricted, with HLA associations seemingly driven largely by CMV exposure. A later genetic analysis reported fewer N-insertions in productive TCRs among donors in an Asian-associated ancestry cluster than the roughly 700-donor mean. An earlier analysis of 587 of the donors showed that most TCR beta V segments appeared in productive rearrangements either about 87% or about 30% of the time, which broadly matched IMGT annotations. Some IMGT-functional V segments, including TRBV6-2 and TRBV6-3, could not be distinguished by the 87-base-pair reads and were therefore excluded. In a later analysis, HLA-associated TCR beta chains showed more clonal expansion and lower generation probabilities than non-associated chains that were equally common. In the study, 150 to 200 TCR beta chains were listed as associated with cytomegalovirus. Correlated functional status among segregating V segments might be attributable to linkage disequilibrium, but an unknown experimental factor could not be ruled out. A further reported finding was that TCR beta sequences accurately predicted the HLA-A and HLA-B alleles for most subjects in the first cohort. An association between a missense DCLRE1C variant and V-gene and J-gene trimming of TCR beta chains was found in a later genetic analysis and replicated in an independent cohort. The classifier was reported to diagnose cytomegalovirus status with high specificity and sensitivity in both the original and validation cohorts. According to the authors, the approach could potentially be generalized to other disease states and immunological phenotypes. A few of the identified cytomegalovirus-associated TCR beta chains were confirmed in vitro to be specific for cytomegalovirus antigens. Most TCR sequences were seen in very few donors, while some public TCRs were found in many individuals. Only TCR beta chains were sequenced in this cohort, and the absence of alpha or paired-chain data limited detectable features. At a false discovery rate of 0.05, a later analysis linked about 17,000 TCR beta sequences to specific HLA alleles. According to a later analysis, parvovirus B19, influenza, CMV and Epstein-Barr virus appeared linked to several top co-occurrence clusters. A later analysis found that TCR association rates varied across HLA loci, with DRB1 alleles showing the most associated TCRs and HLA-C alleles the fewest. Sequencing depth was assumed to be roughly uniform across donors in the presence/absence analyses, though that assumption may not hold.

The method was the immunoSEQ multiplex PCR assay. The multiplex PCR relied on a mix of 60 forward primers for TCR Vbeta segments and 13 reverse primers for TCR Jbeta segments. The CDR3 region of rearranged TCR beta genes was amplified from genomic DNA by a multiplex PCR assay. On the Illumina HiSeq System, the amplified TCR beta libraries were sequenced as 87-base-pair reads. In the authors' own workflow: In a later analysis, roughly 80 million unique TCR beta chains were counted across the 666 repertoires, and roughly 9.9 million of these chains were shared by at least two donors. A nearest-neighbor algorithm error-corrected the raw reads and collapsed the reads into unique sequences, merging closely related sequences to remove PCR and sequencing errors. V, D and J gene segments were assigned by aligning CDR3 sequences to IMGT reference sequences. For a sequence to be retained, a match of at least six nucleotides to both a V gene segment and a J gene segment was required. Rearrangements were called productive when the CDR3 lacked stop codons and stayed in frame with V and J; all others were non-productive. Following IMGT convention, CDR3 was defined as the stretch from the second conserved V-encoded cysteine to the conserved J-encoded phenylalanine. The earlier analysis of about 590 of the donors excluded sequences that lacked an unambiguous match to a single V gene segment. In an earlier analysis of several hundred of the donors, a V segment was called functional when productive rearrangements were above 56.7%, and segregating when the standard deviation between donors exceeded 5%. A statistical classification framework was developed to diagnose cytomegalovirus status using the catalog of TCR beta chain sequences. V and J gene assignment, in a later analysis, came from comparing TCR nucleotide sequences with IMGT/GENE-DB human TR gene sequences. In a later analysis, CDR3 sequences and most-parsimonious VDJ recombination scenarios were assigned using the TCRdist pipeline. In a later analysis, each TCR beta chain was defined by its CDR3 amino acid sequence together with its V-gene family, and reads lacking a unique V-gene family were excluded. In a later analysis, 500 to 700 highly shared, low-generation-probability nucleotide sequences were removed to address suspected cross-contamination and a sequencing artifact. In a later analysis, a clonal expansion index for each public chain was calculated from normalized within-repertoire ranks of inferred template counts. In a later analysis, generation probabilities were computed with a VDJ recombination model fitted to out-of-frame rearrangements, and the resulting probabilities were checked against IGoR. Hypergeometric tests were used in a later analysis to score TCR-TCR, TCR-HLA and TCR-CMV co-occurrence, with a repertoire-size bias correction applied to the TCR pairs. False discovery rates were estimated in a later analysis by permuting HLA or CMV assignments 20 times. In a later analysis, co-occurring TCRs were grouped using DBSCAN, and TCRdist sequence similarity was added for clustering within HLA-allele-positive subsets. Repertoires with fewer than 30,000 or more than 120,000 public chains, plus five repertoires with anomalous nucleotide sharing, were excluded from co-occurrence clustering. As stored in TCRdb, this immuneACCESS dataset retains in-frame rearrangements with V and J assigned. A fraction of the clones does not appear; measured against another copy, unresolved V genes explain less than half of the discrepancy, and the remainder lacks a known reason. The V and J calls and clone size are taken from that table; D and trimming were inferred from the DNA. The sample records about 140,000 clones, roughly four fifths of which are singletons. The ten largest clones capture approximately 5% of the sample.

On this clone itself: The antigen this receptor binds is unknown. No quality values exist for individual bases; no much larger clone is one base distant.

The cohort was made up of approximately 670 healthy bone marrow donors. At the time of sampling, all cohort members were nominally healthy, though unrecorded immune exposures were likely present. The donor tested CMV seronegative and was one of the 352 seronegative cohort members. Each donor provided a peripheral blood sample, and peripheral blood mononuclear cells were used for TCR beta sequencing. The Qiagen DNeasy Blood Extraction Kit was used to extract genomic DNA from the blood cell samples. The trim is 7 bases for V and 2 bases for J, with a gap of 10 bases between the germline ends. Per the germline V gene, SNHLY is the CDR1 and FYNNEI is the CDR2. Taken from cysteine to phenylalanine, the CDR3 has 13 residues. CDR3 DNA is the only sequence kept; it has 39 bases, read in frame from the first base.

The clonotype was recovered from a woman aged 50 to 65 in good health and CMV-seronegative. The specimen was PBMCs. The V and J genes are TRBV2 and TRBJ2-3, with the D gene not confidently named. This receptor carries the CDR3 CASMGQITDTQYF. In nucleotide form, the sequence is TGTGCCAGCATGGGCCAAATCACAGATACGCAGTATTTT. Full variable domain (CDR3 extended with the reference TRBV2 and TRBJ2-3 proteins): EPEVTQTPSHQVTQMGQEVILRCVPISNHLYFYWYRQILGQKVEFLVSFYNNEISEKSEIFDDQFSVERPDGSNFTLKIRSTKLEDSAMYFCASMGQITDTQYFGPGTRLTVL.